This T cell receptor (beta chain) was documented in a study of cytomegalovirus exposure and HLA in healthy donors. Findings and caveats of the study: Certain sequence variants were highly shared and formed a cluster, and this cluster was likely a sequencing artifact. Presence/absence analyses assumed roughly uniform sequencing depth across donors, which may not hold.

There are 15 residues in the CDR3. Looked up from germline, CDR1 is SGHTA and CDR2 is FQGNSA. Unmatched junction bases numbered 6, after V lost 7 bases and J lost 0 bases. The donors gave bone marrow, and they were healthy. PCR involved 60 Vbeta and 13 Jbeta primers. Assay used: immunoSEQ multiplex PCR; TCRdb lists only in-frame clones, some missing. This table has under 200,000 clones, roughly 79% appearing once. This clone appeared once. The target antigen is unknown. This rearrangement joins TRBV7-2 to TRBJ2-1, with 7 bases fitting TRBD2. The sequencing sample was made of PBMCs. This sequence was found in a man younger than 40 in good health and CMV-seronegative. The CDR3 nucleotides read TGTGCCAGCATAGTGGGAGGGAGCTCCTACAATGAGCAGTTCTTC. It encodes CASIVGGSSYNEQFF.